Below, 27 T cell receptor beta chains from the same sample are listed, as sequenced in a study of vaccination effects on CD4 cells after COVID-19. Assay used: immunoSEQ multiplex PCR; TCRdb lists only in-frame clones, some missing. The sample holds 20,000 to 25,000 clones; 68% are singletons and the top ten take 11%. For these receptors, no antigen is known. After expansion with viral peptide pools in the ViraFEST assay, antigen-specific CD4+ T cells were sequenced. The authors isolated CD4+ T cells after 9 to 10 days of culture. Vaccinated participants had no history of SARS-CoV-2 infection and tested negative for nucleocapsid antibodies. The input for sequencing was CD4+ T cells from PBMCs cultured with HCoV-NL63 spike peptides, taken before COVID-19 vaccination. These receptors were obtained from a human donor who received a COVID-19 vaccine.

Only one count was recorded for this clone. V is TRBV5-6 and J is TRBJ2-2; D gene uncertain. With 0 bases removed from V and 3 bases from J, the gap between germline ends came to 3 bases. This CDR3 is built from 13 residues. Per the germline V gene, CDR1 is SGHDT and CDR2 is YYEEEE. CDR3 in amino acids: CASSLVDTGELFF. CDR3 in DNA: TGTGCCAGCAGCTTGGTCGACACCGGGGAGCTGTTTTTT.

This clone occurred once. The J gene is TRBJ2-5, the V gene TRBV7-9; D gene ambiguous. V gave up 11 bases and J gave up 4 bases, with 8 bases separating them. The germline V gene encodes CDR1 SEHNR and CDR2 FQNEAQ (reference sequence). The CDR3 is 10 amino acids. The CDR3 region has the DNA TGTGCCTCGAACGGAGAGACCCAGTACTTC. This encodes CASNGETQYF.

This sequence joins TRBV2 and TRBJ1-2; D perhaps matches TRBD1 (5 bases). CDR3 length: 19 residues. Germline-derived CDR1 and CDR2 are SNHLY and FYNNEI. The V end was cut by 3 bases, the J end by 1 base, with 24 bases between. The CDR3 nucleotides are TGTGCCAGCAGTGACACCCCTCTACAGTCAAGACAGAGTAACTATGGCTACACCTTC. Translated: CASSDTPLQSRQSNYGYTF.

This rearrangement joins TRBV7-9 to TRBJ2-7; TRBD1 matches 7 bases. V lost 2 bases and J lost 2; bases outside the gene matches: 0. The germline V gene encodes CDR1 SEHNR and CDR2 FQNEAQ (reference sequence). The CDR3 has 13 amino acids. The CDR3 sequence: CASSLTGAYEQYF. The CDR3 region has the DNA TGTGCCAGCAGCTTAACAGGGGCCTACGAGCAGTACTTC.

The chain has TRBV10-3 and TRBJ1-5; 9 bases line up with TRBD1. The CDR3 has 14 residues. V was pared by 4 bases and J by 11 bases, with 9 bases of the junction left unmatched. From germline, CDR1 is ENHRY and CDR2 SYGVKD. CDR3 nucleotides: TGTGCCATCAGTGCTGGGACAGGGATTTTGTCCCAGCATTTT. Translation: CAISAGTGILSQHF.

The J gene is TRBJ1-5, the V gene TRBV3-1 (or the pseudogene TRBV3-2), with 7 bases lining up with TRBD1. Losses at the gene ends were 3 bases for V and 1 base for J; bases not matched to a gene: 0. The CDR3 is 14 amino acids. Germline CDR1 and CDR2: LGHDT and YNNKEL (reference sequence). As DNA, the CDR3 is TGTGCCAGCAGCCAGGGACAGAGCAATCAGCCCCAGCATTTT. Translated: CASSQGQSNQPQHF.

The CDR3, as DNA: TGTGCCAGCAGCTTGGTGGGGACTAACTACGAGCAGTACTTC. Its protein is CASSLVGTNYEQYF. The chain carries TRBV5-6 and TRBJ2-7, with 7 bases identical to TRBD2. The CDR3 runs 14 residues. The J segment lost 3 bases and the V segment lost 0 bases, leaving 3 bases of the junction unmatched. The germline V gene has CDR1 SGHDT and CDR2 YYEEEE.

With respect to this clone: An end of the junction does not agree with germline; a read error may underlie this. This chain uses TRBV7-9 with TRBJ2-1; no reliable D call. CDR3 size: 12 residues. CDR1 SEHNR and CDR2 FQNEAQ come from the germline V gene (reference sequence). CDR3 in DNA: TGTGCCAGCAGTATAAGGGCCGCGGCAATCCTCTTC. Residues: CASSIRAAAILF.

Only one count was recorded for this clone. The chain recombines TRBV7-2 with TRBJ1-6, with D unclear. Germline V gives CDR1 SGHTA, CDR2 FQGNSA. V was trimmed by 3 bases and J by 11 bases, leaving 20 bases between them. This CDR3 spans 16 amino acids. The CDR3 bases are TGTGCCAGCAGCTTTTTACTCATTGGATTGGGGACACCCCTCCACTTT. Protein product: CASSFLLIGLGTPLHF.

The chain employs TRBV21-1 and TRBJ2-6. TRBV21-1 is deemed a pseudogene. CDR3 length equals 22 residues. The CDR3 region is CASSNGGGGETGAAAGANVLTF. The DNA for the CDR3 is TGTGCCAGCAGCAACGGGGGGGGAGGCGAGACAGGGGCGGCTGCTGGGGCCAACGTCCTGACTTTC.

The chain is built from TRBV7-7 and TRBJ2-5, with D maybe TRBD1 (6 bases). Trimming shortened V by 7 bases and J by 1 base, and 16 bases separated the two germline ends. This CDR3 has 15 amino acids. Germline V CDR1 and CDR2: SSHAT, FNYEAQ (reference sequence). Here the CDR3 DNA reads TGTGCCAGCACAACGGGAAGGACAGCCCAAGAGACCCAGTACTTC. Residues: CASTTGRTAQETQYF.

This rearrangement joins TRBV21-1 to TRBJ1-6; the table's D call, TRBD1, has no DNA check behind it. TRBV21-1 has pseudogene status. This CDR3 is 16 amino acids long. CDR3 coding DNA: TGTGCCAGCAGCAAAGCGGAGGGGGCGCAGAATTCACCCCTCCACTTT. This gives the protein CASSKAEGAQNSPLHF.

CDR3 region: CASSQSGLAGGPGTQYF. The CDR3 DNA sequence: TGTGCCAGTAGTCAATCCGGACTAGCGGGGGGGCCGGGTACGCAGTATTTT. This chain joins TRBV19 and TRBJ2-3; 15 bases agree with TRBD2. The CDR3 has 17 residues. Trimming removed 5 bases from V and 8 bases from J; junction bases left unmatched: 11. Germline V CDR1 and CDR2: LNHDA, SQIVND (reference sequence).

The CDR3 loop is CASSHDSYEQFF. The CDR3 DNA reads as TGTGCCAGCAGCCACGACAGTTATGAGCAGTTCTTC. The chain carries TRBV6-5 and TRBJ2-1; possible D gene TRBD1, 5 bases. The V end lost 6 bases, the J end lost 8 bases, and 11 bases lay between the germline ends. The CDR3 has 12 amino acids. Looked up from germline, CDR1 is MNHEY and CDR2 is SVGAGI.

This clone has more than one count but fewer than ten. This chain joins TRBV20-1 and TRBJ1-2; D unclear. The V gene's germline CDR1 is DFQATT and CDR2 SNEGSKA (reference sequence). CDR3 length equals 12 residues. V lost 3 bases and J 9 bases, leaving 14 bases between the germline ends. CDR3 coding DNA: TGCAGTGCTAGTAGCTCACAGAATCGCTACACCTTC. Residues: CSASSSQNRYTF.

The rearrangement uses TRBV12-3 or TRBV12-4 and TRBJ2-7; the D call may be TRBD1 or TRBD2 (5 bases each). The CDR3 runs 13 residues. V lost 10 bases, J lost 1 base, and 14 bases lay in between. This chain's CDR3 is CATRPGLSYEQYF. CDR3 nucleotides: TGTGCCACCCGGCCGGGGCTGTCCTACGAGCAGTACTTC.

V gene TRBV27 combines with J gene TRBJ1-2, with a possible D match to TRBD1 (5 bases). The CDR3 loop spans 12 amino acids. Per the germline V gene, CDR1 is MNHEY and CDR2 is SMNVEV (reference sequence). With 6 bases removed from V and 2 bases from J, the gap between germline ends came to 7 bases. CDR3 region: CASRGENYGYTF. The CDR3 bases are TGTGCCAGCAGGGGGGAGAACTATGGCTACACCTTC.

The J gene is TRBJ2-6, the V gene TRBV9; D ambiguous. This CDR3 has 18 residues. Per the germline V gene, CDR1 is SGDLS and CDR2 is YYNGEE. Trimming shortened V by 3 bases and J by 0 bases, and 16 bases separated the two germline ends. The CDR3 nucleotides read TGTGCCAGCAGCGCCCGGGCCTCGGCGCCCTCTGGGGCCAACGTCCTGACTTTC. It is translated as CASSARASAPSGANVLTF.

V is TRBV6-5 and J is TRBJ2-1; 11 nucleotides line up with TRBD1. Trimming at V came to 8 bases and at J to 4 bases, leaving 7 bases not matched to a gene. This CDR3 is built from 15 residues. CDR1 is MNHEY, CDR2 SVGAGI, per germline. CDR3 sequence: CASVPGTGGYNEQFF. In nucleotides, the CDR3 is TGTGCCAGCGTCCCCGGGACAGGGGGGTACAATGAGCAGTTCTTC.

V usage is TRBV7-8 and J usage is TRBJ1-5; no firm D call. V was pared by 1 base and J by 1 base, with 8 bases between. Germline V gives CDR1 SGHVS, CDR2 FQNEAQ. This CDR3 is built from 15 residues. The CDR3 DNA reads TGTGCCAGCAGCTTAGAAGTCCAGAGCAATCAGCCCCAGCATTTT. It is translated as CASSLEVQSNQPQHF. The full variable domain, with the rest looked up from reference TRBV7-8 and TRBJ1-5, is GAGVSQSPRYKVAKRGQDVALRCDPISGHVSLFWYQQALGQGPEFLTYFQNEAQLDKSGLPSDRFFAERPEGSVSTLKIQRTQQEDSAVYLCASSLEVQSNQPQHFGDGTRLSIL.

J is TRBJ1-6 and V is TRBV27, with a possible D match to TRBD1 (5 bases). The V end lost 5 bases, the J end lost 0 bases, and 14 bases lay between the germline ends. In germline, CDR1 is MNHEY, CDR2 SMNVEV (reference sequence). The CDR3 loop spans 17 amino acids. In nucleotides, the CDR3 is TGTGCCAGCAGTCCCCGACAGAGTAGCTCCTATAATTCACCCCTCCACTTT. Translating gives CASSPRQSSSYNSPLHF.

There are a few counts of this clone. The V gene is TRBV9, the J gene TRBJ2-5; no clear D. This CDR3 contains 13 residues. CDR1 SGDLS and CDR2 YYNGEE come from the germline V gene. Deletions cut 1 base from V and 7 bases from J, with 11 bases between. For the CDR3, the DNA is TGTGCCAGCAGCGTAACTACTCCAGGGACCCAGTACTTC. It translates to CASSVTTPGTQYF.

This clone has more than one count but fewer than ten. The CDR3 protein is CASGLGTWTASRGNEQFF. The CDR3 DNA is TGTGCTAGTGGTTTGGGCACTTGGACGGCCTCCCGTGGCAATGAGCAGTTCTTC. The chain links TRBV12-5 to TRBJ2-1, with D unresolved. Trimming stripped 1 base from V and 6 bases from J, with 22 bases between. Germline loops: CDR1 LGHNT, CDR2 FRNRAP. The CDR3 is 18 amino acids.

The rearrangement uses TRBV9 and TRBJ1-1; a possible D gene is TRBD1 (5 bases). Trimming stripped 2 bases from V and 3 bases from J, with 8 bases between. CDR1 and CDR2 from the germline V gene are SGDLS and YYNGEE. The CDR3 has 13 amino acids. As DNA, the CDR3 is TGTGCCAGCAGCGTGGGGGGGGACACTGAAGCTTTCTTT. Translating gives CASSVGGDTEAFF.

This clone was observed a few times. The chain employs TRBV18 and TRBJ1-5; D possibly corresponds to TRBD1 (6 bases). This CDR3 spans 14 amino acids. The ends were cut back, 5 bases at V and 3 bases at J, with 11 bases in the middle. CDR1 KGHSH and CDR2 LQKENI come from the germline V gene. DNA of the CDR3: TGTGCCAGCTCAGCGACAGGTCCCAATCAGCCCCAGCATTTT. Its translation is CASSATGPNQPQHF.

This clone was detected only a few times. The gene calls are TRBV18 and TRBJ1-1; 9 bases agree with TRBD1. V was clipped by 3 bases and J by 1 base; unmatched bases: 0. CDR3 length: 14 amino acids. Germline-derived CDR1 and CDR2 are KGHSH and LQKENI. The CDR3: CASSPGQGNTEAFF. In nucleotides, the CDR3 is TGTGCCAGCTCACCGGGACAGGGGAACACTGAAGCTTTCTTT.

This chain uses TRBV30 with TRBJ1-2; 7 nucleotides agree with TRBD1. CDR3 size: 13 residues. In germline, CDR1 is GTSNPN, CDR2 SVGIG (reference sequence). The junction had 6 bases not matched to a gene; V was cut back by 1 base and J by 7 bases. The CDR3 region has the DNA TGTGCCTGGAGTGGACAGGGCAGCGCTGGCTACACCTTC. It yields the protein CAWSGQGSAGYTF.